This paragraph covers one T cell receptor beta chain sequence. Its antigen is still unknown. This sample was taken from a study of glioma-infiltrating T cells after dendritic cell vaccination. General study points: Higher TCR clonality did not directly relate to longer survival. The cohort had few patients with full blood and tumor sets.

The CDR3 covers 16 residues. Per the germline V gene, CDR1 is SEHNR and CDR2 is FQNEAQ (reference sequence). V dropped 4 bases and J dropped 4; count of bases not matched to a gene: 8. Only in-frame clones appear in the TCRdb table, and some are missing; sequencing was by immunoSEQ multiplex PCR. The sample includes approximately 84,000 clones, about nine tenths of them seen just once. Before vaccination, two weeks after the third vaccination, and at progression, PBMC were collected. This receptor was identified in a human donor with glioblastoma. V and J are TRBV7-9 and TRBJ2-7, with 12 bases lining up with TRBD2. The sample was blood, taken before dendritic cell vaccination. The CDR3 protein is CASSSPTSGRVYEQYF. The DNA for the CDR3 is TGTGCCAGCAGCTCGCCGACTAGCGGGAGAGTTTACGAGCAGTACTTC. Full variable domain (missing parts from reference TRBV7-9 and TRBJ2-7): DTGVSQNPRHKITKRGQNVTFRCDPISEHNRLYWYRQTLGQGPEFLTYFQNEAQLEKSRLLSDRFSAERPKGSFSTLEIQRTEQGDSAMYLCASSSPTSGRVYEQYFGPGTRLTVT.